Listed here are 8 T cell receptor beta chains from one sample, sequenced in a study of T cell changes during pregnancy in multiple sclerosis. The protocol was immunoSEQ multiplex PCR, while the TCRdb copy is restricted to in-frame clones and leaves out a portion. The sample comprises more than 40,000 clones, 80% to 90% of which are singletons, and more than 0.55% rests with the top ten. This specimen consisted of CD4+ T cells from peripheral blood mononuclear cells, obtained in the first trimester of pregnancy. These receptors all stem from a female donor with multiple sclerosis, enrolled in a pregnancy study.

This chain connects TRBV5-1 to TRBJ2-6; 10 bases line up with TRBD1. CDR1 and CDR2 from the germline V gene are SGHRS and YFSETQ. The CDR3 sequence is 18 residues long. With 0 bases clipped from V and 0 bases from J, the junction kept 3 bases outside the gene matches. CDR3 nucleotides: TGCGCCAGCAGCTTGGGACAGGGGGCATTCTCTGGGGCCAACGTCCTGACTTTC. Encoded protein: CASSLGQGAFSGANVLTF.

This chain joins TRBV6-5 and TRBJ2-7; possibly TRBD2 for D (5 bases). Trimming took 2 bases from V and 4 from J, leaving 15 bases between them. The CDR3 covers 15 residues. Germline CDR1 and CDR2: MNHEY and SVGAGI. CDR3 bases: TGTGCCAGCAGTTACGGCACTAGTAGAACGTACGAGCAGTACTTC. Residues: CASSYGTSRTYEQYF.

The chain uses TRBV7-3 and TRBJ1-1; 8 nucleotides line up with TRBD1. V shed 4 bases, J shed 1 base, and the junction held 5 bases outside the gene matches. The CDR3 consists of 15 residues. Germline V gene sequence: CDR1 SGHTA, CDR2 FQGTGA. The CDR3 protein is CASSYSGTGNTEAFF. As DNA, the CDR3 is TGTGCCAGCAGCTACTCCGGGACAGGGAACACTGAAGCTTTCTTT. Filled out from reference TRBV7-3 and TRBJ1-1, the complete variable domain reads GAGVSQTPSNKVTEKGKYVELRCDPISGHTALYWYRQSLGQGPEFLIYFQGTGAADDSGLPNDRFFAVRPEGSVSTLKIQRTERGDSAVYLCASSYSGTGNTEAFFGQGTRLTVV.

This clone was observed once. This chain uses TRBV27 with TRBJ2-5; D possibly corresponds to TRBD2 (5 bases). CDR1 is MNHEY, CDR2 SMNVEV, per germline (reference sequence). CDR3 length: 12 amino acids. V lost 8 bases and J lost 2, with 9 bases in between. The CDR3 region is CASSPGQETQYF. CDR3 nucleotides: TGTGCCAGCTCGCCGGGACAAGAGACCCAGTACTTC.

The chain links TRBV18 to TRBJ2-5, with 8 bases matching TRBD2. The CDR3 contains 17 residues. Germline CDR1 reads KGHSH; CDR2 reads LQKENI. The V gene end was trimmed by 4 bases and the J gene end by 5 bases; junction bases not matched to a gene: 15. The CDR3 spells CASSRILVAGSSETQYF. CDR3 sequence (DNA): TGTGCCAGCTCACGGATCCTGGTAGCGGGGTCCTCGGAGACCCAGTACTTC.

The DNA for the CDR3 is TGTGCCAGCAGGGCGCTCGACAGATCCTACGAGCAGTACTTC. Its translation: CASRALDRSYEQYF. J is TRBJ2-7 and V is TRBV6-6; possibly TRBD1 for D (5 bases). This CDR3 has 14 residues. Germline V gene data show CDR1 as MNHNY and CDR2 as SVGAGI (reference sequence). Trimming pared 6 bases from V and 1 base from J, leaving 13 bases between.

The CDR3 nucleotides read TGTGCCAGCTCAACCGGAGCAGGGGGAAACTATGGCTACACCTTC. This sequence encodes CASSTGAGGNYGYTF. V is TRBV18 and J is TRBJ1-2; 7 bases fit TRBD1. Germline V CDR1 and CDR2: KGHSH, LQKENI. The CDR3 has 15 amino acids. Germline trimming cut 5 bases from V and 2 bases from J; bases unmatched to any gene: 8.

The CDR3 region has the DNA TGTGCCAGCACTTCGGACAGGGGGGACCAAGAGACCCAGTACTTC. Encoded protein: CASTSDRGDQETQYF. This rearrangement joins TRBV2 to TRBJ2-5; 10 bases agree with TRBD1. V shed 7 bases, J shed 0 bases, and the junction held 5 bases outside the gene matches. This CDR3 contains 15 residues. In germline, CDR1 is SNHLY, CDR2 FYNNEI.